What follows are 31 T cell receptor beta chains derived from one specimen sequenced in a study of follicular helper T cells after annual influenza vaccination. This sample's time point: 2014-2015 season, pre-vaccination. Sequenced by immunoSEQ multiplex PCR; TCRdb stores in-frame clones only, minus some. This table holds approximately 10,000 clones, around four fifths found once. The starting material was CXCR5+ CD38- circulating T follicular helper cells from blood, obtained on the day of influenza vaccination. Described subset: circulating Tfh, non-naive CD4+CXCR5+PD-1+ (ICOS+CD38+ or ICOS-CD38-). These receptor sequences come from an adult who received the influenza vaccine.

The chain has TRBV10-3 and TRBJ1-1, with TRBD1 as a possible D gene (5 bases). V was pared by 4 bases and J by 0 bases, with 6 bases between. CDR3 length equals 13 residues. Germline V gene sequence: CDR1 ENHRY, CDR2 SYGVKD. CDR3 sequence: CAISAGLNTEAFF. The CDR3 DNA reads as TGTGCCATCAGTGCAGGGTTGAACACTGAAGCTTTCTTT.

This chain joins TRBV2 and TRBJ2-4; either TRBD1 or TRBD2 may fit D (5 bases each). The CDR3 spans 13 residues. Per the germline V gene, CDR1 is SNHLY and CDR2 is FYNNEI. Trimming pared 8 bases from V and 1 base from J, leaving 9 bases between. For the CDR3, the DNA is TGTGCCAGCGAAGGGGAGGCCAAAAACATTCAGTACTTC. Its translation: CASEGEAKNIQYF.

V usage is TRBV18 and J usage is TRBJ2-2, with D possibly called TRBD1 or TRBD2 (6 bases each). The CDR3 sequence is 16 residues long. Looked up from germline, CDR1 is KGHSH and CDR2 is LQKENI. V shed 1 base and J shed 6 bases, with 15 bases lying between them. The CDR3 bases are TGTGCCAGCTCACCACTCACAGGGAGGAGGGCCGGGGAGCTGTTTTTT. This translates into CASSPLTGRRAGELFF.

The chain joins TRBV28 to TRBJ2-5; TRBD1 might be the D (6 bases). CDR1 and CDR2 (germline): MDHEN, SYDVKM. V lost 1 base, J lost 2 bases, and 20 bases lay in between. The length of the CDR3 is 18 residues. The CDR3 DNA follows: TGTGCCAGCAGTTTATTGGGACACACGCTTAGGGGGCAAGAGACCCAGTACTTC. Translated, it gives CASSLLGHTLRGQETQYF.

The chain employs TRBV4-1 and TRBJ2-4; TRBD1 matches at 12 bases. V gave up 3 bases and J gave up 5 bases; unmatched junction bases: 2. The CDR3 consists of 15 residues. Looked up from germline, CDR1 is MGHRA and CDR2 is YSYEKL. CDR3 in amino acids: CASSHGDRGQNIQYF. CDR3 bases: TGCGCCAGCAGCCATGGGGACAGGGGGCAAAACATTCAGTACTTC.

This chain joins TRBV18 and TRBJ2-7, with 9 bases aligning to TRBD2. The germline V gene has CDR1 KGHSH and CDR2 LQKENI. The J segment lost 6 bases and the V segment lost 5 bases, leaving 20 bases of the junction unmatched. The CDR3 runs to 18 residues. The CDR3 sequence: CASSSTGTPAGGSFEQYF. The CDR3 nucleotides read TGTGCCAGCTCAAGCACTGGGACCCCAGCGGGGGGTTCTTTCGAGCAGTACTTC.

The CDR3 DNA sequence: TGTGCCAGTAGGGGACAGGGGGAACTATCTGGGGCCAACGTCCTGACTTTC. It yields the protein CASRGQGELSGANVLTF. This rearrangement joins TRBV19 to TRBJ2-6, with 11 nucleotides matching TRBD1. The germline CDR1 and CDR2 sequences are LNHDA and SQIVND (reference sequence). The ends lost 6 bases at V and 1 base at J; junction bases unmatched: 5. The CDR3 has 17 amino acids.

This clone was counted a single time. The chain joins TRBV6-5 to TRBJ1-1, with D hard to call. Trimming pared 5 bases from V and 1 base from J, leaving 8 bases between. The CDR3 has 13 amino acids. The germline V gene has CDR1 MNHEY and CDR2 SVGAGI. CDR3 sequence (DNA): TGTGCCAGCAGTAACTACAGGAACACTGAAGCTTTCTTT. It yields the protein CASSNYRNTEAFF.

J is TRBJ2-3 and V is TRBV18; D unclear. The CDR3 has 14 amino acids. Germline-derived CDR1 and CDR2 are KGHSH and LQKENI. V was cut by 2 bases and J by 3 bases, with 9 bases left in between. Here the CDR3 reads CASSPNLGTDTQYF. The CDR3 DNA is TGTGCCAGCTCACCAAATCTAGGTACAGATACGCAGTATTTT.

The rearrangement joins TRBV4-2 to TRBJ2-1; 9 nucleotides agree with TRBD2. Per the germline V gene, CDR1 is LGHNA and CDR2 is YNFKEQ. With V trimmed by 1 base and J by 4 bases, 8 bases remained unmatched. The CDR3 runs to 17 residues. CDR3 coding DNA: TGTGCCAGCAGCCAAGGGGTGTTAGCGGGGGCGTACAATGAGCAGTTCTTC. This translates into CASSQGVLAGAYNEQFF.

J is TRBJ1-1 and V is TRBV19, with 8 positions matching TRBD1. This CDR3 region has 16 residues. Germline-derived CDR1 and CDR2 are LNHDA and SQIVND (reference sequence). V lost 6 bases, J lost 1 base, and 10 bases stayed unmatched. The CDR3 here is CASRPLNRGRNTEAFF. Written as DNA, the CDR3 is TGTGCCAGTAGGCCATTAAACAGGGGGAGGAACACTGAAGCTTTCTTT.

V usage is TRBV6-1 and J usage is TRBJ2-6; 7 bases are shared with TRBD1. The CDR3 extends over 14 amino acids. From germline, CDR1 is MNHNS and CDR2 SASEGT. The V and J ends lost 6 bases and 2 bases, in that order; junction bases with no gene match: 1. CDR3: CASSTGAGANVLTF. The DNA of the CDR3 is TGTGCCAGCAGCACAGGGGCTGGGGCCAACGTCCTGACTTTC.

This clone was counted once. The rearrangement uses TRBV5-4 and TRBJ2-5; D might be TRBD1 or TRBD2, each matching 5 bases. V lost 4 bases and J 2 bases, leaving 18 bases between the germline ends. The germline CDR1 and CDR2 sequences are SGHNT and YYREEE (reference sequence). This CDR3 has 16 amino acids. CDR3 residues: CASSPGNGQGQETQYF. As DNA, the CDR3 is TGTGCCAGCAGCCCCGGGAACGGGCAGGGACAAGAGACCCAGTACTTC.

The chain couples TRBV30 to TRBJ2-5; D possibly uses TRBD1 or TRBD2 (5 bases each). The CDR3 contains 13 residues. The germline V gene encodes CDR1 GTSNPN and CDR2 SVGIG (reference sequence). Trimming cost V 2 bases and J 5 bases, with 12 bases left between them. The CDR3 protein is CAWSRGLSETQYF. As DNA, the CDR3 is TGTGCCTGGAGTCGGGGCCTGTCGGAGACCCAGTACTTC.

The chain employs TRBV18 and TRBJ1-6; D is ambiguous. Per germline, CDR1 KGHSH and CDR2 LQKENI. The CDR3 is 14 residues long. V lost 3 bases and J lost 7, with 10 bases in between. CDR3: CASSPNSRNSPLHF. The CDR3 DNA is TGTGCCAGCTCACCGAACAGTCGGAATTCACCCCTCCACTTT.

The chain carries TRBV2 and TRBJ1-2; no firm D call. CDR1 and CDR2 (germline): SNHLY, FYNNEI. The CDR3 runs 13 residues. The V gene lost 5 bases and the J gene lost 2 bases, with 9 bases spanning the gap. The CDR3 is CASSTDGNYGYTF. In nucleotides, the CDR3 is TGTGCCAGCAGTACCGACGGGAACTATGGCTACACCTTC.

The rearrangement links TRBV5-1 to TRBJ2-2; no firm D call. This CDR3 is built from 12 residues. Germline V gives CDR1 SGHRS, CDR2 YFSETQ. V shed 5 bases and J shed 3 bases, with 5 bases lying between them. CDR3 sequence reads: CASRRDTGELFF. Here the CDR3 DNA reads TGCGCCAGCAGGAGAGACACCGGGGAGCTGTTTTTT.

The chain uses TRBV4-2 and TRBJ1-5, with D unclear. Trimming stripped 0 bases from V and 5 bases from J, with 8 bases between. The CDR3 spans 14 residues. The germline V gene encodes CDR1 LGHNA and CDR2 YNFKEQ. CDR3 residues: CASSQEKEDQPQHF. CDR3 in DNA: TGTGCCAGCAGCCAAGAGAAGGAAGATCAGCCCCAGCATTTT.

V gene TRBV6-6 combines with J gene TRBJ1-1, with D maybe TRBD1 (6 bases). CDR1 is MNHNY, CDR2 SVGAGI, per germline (reference sequence). This CDR3 has 15 amino acids. Trimming cost V 2 bases and J 2 bases, with 12 bases left between them. The CDR3 region has the DNA TGTGCCAGCAGTTACGCCCCGGACAGAAACACTGAAGCTTTCTTT. This sequence encodes CASSYAPDRNTEAFF.

This rearrangement joins TRBV5-4 to TRBJ1-6; TRBD1 matches at 8 bases. Unmatched junction bases numbered 8, after V lost 5 bases and J lost 10 bases. This CDR3 comprises 14 residues. Germline-derived CDR1 and CDR2 are SGHNT and YYREEE (reference sequence). In nucleotides, the CDR3 is TGTGCCAGCAGACCAGGGGGCTCGAACTCACCCCTCCACTTT. Encoded protein: CASRPGGSNSPLHF. Complete variable domain (other parts from reference TRBV5-4 and TRBJ1-6): ETGVTQSPTHLIKTRGQQVTLRCSSQSGHNTVSWYQQALGQGPQFIFQYYREEENGRGNFPPRFSGLQFPNYSSELNVNALELDDSALYLCASRPGGSNSPLHFGNGTRLTVT.

J is TRBJ2-7 and V is TRBV29-1, with TRBD2 identical over 9 bases. The V segment lost 1 base and the J segment 6 bases; nucleotides outside the gene matches: 16. The germline V gene has CDR1 SQVTM and CDR2 ANQGSEA. The CDR3 consists of 17 residues. The CDR3 DNA sequence: TGCAGCGTTGAAGTTTCAGCGGGGGGTCTTGGAGGAAGCGAGCAGTACTTC. It translates to CSVEVSAGGLGGSEQYF.

The V call is TRBV4-2, the J call TRBJ2-3; 9 nucleotides agree with TRBD2. Per germline, CDR1 LGHNA and CDR2 YNFKEQ. The CDR3 contains 15 residues. The V and J ends lost 4 bases and 2 bases, in that order; junction bases with no gene match: 4. The CDR3 spells CASSPSGGYTDTQYF. The CDR3 region has the DNA TGTGCCAGCAGCCCCAGCGGGGGGTACACAGATACGCAGTATTTT.

J is TRBJ1-6 and V is TRBV6-1, with D tentatively TRBD1 (6 bases). CDR1 and CDR2 (germline): MNHNS, SASEGT. The CDR3 has 12 residues. Trimming left V 7 bases short and J 8 bases short, with 9 bases between. The CDR3 loop reads CASKGQYSPLHF. Here the CDR3 DNA reads TGTGCCAGCAAAGGACAGTATTCACCCCTCCACTTT.

The chain employs TRBV29-1 and TRBJ1-1; TRBD1 is a possible D gene (5 bases). The germline gives CDR1 SQVTM, CDR2 ANQGSEA. The length of the CDR3 is 13 residues. V lost 7 bases, J lost 3 bases, and 15 bases lay in between. The CDR3 sequence is CSAKRQGHTEAFF. As DNA, the CDR3 is TGCAGCGCCAAGCGCCAGGGACACACTGAAGCTTTCTTT.

The rearrangement uses TRBV18 and TRBJ2-5; 7 bases map to TRBD2. The J segment lost 4 bases and the V segment lost 3 bases, leaving 14 bases of the junction unmatched. The CDR3 has 17 residues. Germline CDR1 and CDR2: KGHSH and LQKENI. The CDR3 nucleotides read TGTGCCAGCTCACCTAGTTTGGCGGGAGCTGGGGGAGAGACCCAGTACTTC. It specifies CASSPSLAGAGGETQYF.

The V and J genes are TRBV2 and TRBJ2-3, with D uncertain. V lost 6 bases to trimming and J lost 0 bases, with 10 bases between them. The CDR3 extends over 14 amino acids. Germline CDR1 and CDR2: SNHLY and FYNNEI. CDR3 bases: TGTGCCAGCAGGCGGTCCTCTAGCACAGATACGCAGTATTTT. Its protein is CASRRSSSTDTQYF.

The chain is built from TRBV5-1 and TRBJ1-6, with 9 bases fitting TRBD1. This CDR3 comprises 14 residues. The V gene end was trimmed by 0 bases and the J gene end by 9 bases; junction bases not matched to a gene: 1. Germline assignment: CDR1 SGHRS and CDR2 YFSETQ. The CDR3 spells CASSLGQGVSPLHF. The CDR3 nucleotides read TGCGCCAGCAGCTTGGGACAGGGGGTTTCACCCCTCCACTTT.

The chain has TRBV4-2 and TRBJ1-2; D possibly corresponds to TRBD1 (6 bases). Germline CDR1 and CDR2: LGHNA and YNFKEQ. The CDR3 covers 15 residues. Trimming took off 0 bases at V and 7 bases at J, with 15 bases between the two ends. The CDR3 DNA reads TGTGCCAGCAGCCAAGATCAAGGGGGAGGCGGTGGCTACACCTTC. It yields the protein CASSQDQGGGGGYTF.

The genes are TRBV14 and TRBJ1-6; D gene uncertain. Germline values: CDR1 SGHDN, CDR2 FVKESK. Between the trimmed V and J ends, which lost 4 bases and 10 bases, there was a span of 14 bases. CDR3 length equals 14 residues. Here the CDR3 DNA reads TGTGCCAGCAGCCTAGGCCCGTTGGGCTCACCCCTCCACTTT. Translated, it gives CASSLGPLGSPLHF.

This sequence joins TRBV7-2 and TRBJ2-7, with 12 bases matching TRBD2. The CDR3 contains 15 residues. In germline, CDR1 is SGHTA, CDR2 FQGNSA. With 4 bases clipped from V and 2 bases from J, the junction kept 3 bases outside the gene matches. The CDR3 DNA reads TGTGCCAGCAGCTCCTCTAGCGGGAGGGCCTACGAGCAGTACTTC. This encodes CASSSSSGRAYEQYF.

This clone showed up just once. V usage is TRBV6-6 and J usage is TRBJ2-2, with D tentatively TRBD2 (7 bases). V dropped 6 bases and J dropped 3 bases, with 14 bases sitting between them. CDR1 is MNHNY, CDR2 SVGAGI, per germline (reference sequence). The CDR3 loop spans 15 amino acids. The CDR3 sequence is CASSQGRGYTGELFF. The CDR3, as DNA: TGTGCCAGCAGCCAGGGGCGGGGGTACACCGGGGAGCTGTTTTTT.